The sequence of this TCR beta chain was determined in a study of T cell changes during pregnancy in multiple sclerosis. The CDR3 runs 15 residues. The V gene end was trimmed by 4 bases and the J gene end by 3 bases; junction bases not matched to a gene: 2. Germline V gene lookup returns CDR1 MRHNA and CDR2 SNTAGT. The data were produced by immunoSEQ multiplex PCR, yet TCRdb's version contains in-frame clones alone and is incomplete. The sample holds about 80,000 clones, 94% seen once. This sequence joins TRBV6-4 and TRBJ2-3, with 12 bases that match TRBD2. The receptor was derived from a female donor with multiple sclerosis, enrolled in a pregnancy study. Sequenced here: peripheral blood, sampled in the third trimester of pregnancy. CDR3 DNA sequence: TGTGCCAGCAGTGCTAGCGGGGGGGGGACAGATACGCAGTATTTT. Translation: CASSASGGGTDTQYF.